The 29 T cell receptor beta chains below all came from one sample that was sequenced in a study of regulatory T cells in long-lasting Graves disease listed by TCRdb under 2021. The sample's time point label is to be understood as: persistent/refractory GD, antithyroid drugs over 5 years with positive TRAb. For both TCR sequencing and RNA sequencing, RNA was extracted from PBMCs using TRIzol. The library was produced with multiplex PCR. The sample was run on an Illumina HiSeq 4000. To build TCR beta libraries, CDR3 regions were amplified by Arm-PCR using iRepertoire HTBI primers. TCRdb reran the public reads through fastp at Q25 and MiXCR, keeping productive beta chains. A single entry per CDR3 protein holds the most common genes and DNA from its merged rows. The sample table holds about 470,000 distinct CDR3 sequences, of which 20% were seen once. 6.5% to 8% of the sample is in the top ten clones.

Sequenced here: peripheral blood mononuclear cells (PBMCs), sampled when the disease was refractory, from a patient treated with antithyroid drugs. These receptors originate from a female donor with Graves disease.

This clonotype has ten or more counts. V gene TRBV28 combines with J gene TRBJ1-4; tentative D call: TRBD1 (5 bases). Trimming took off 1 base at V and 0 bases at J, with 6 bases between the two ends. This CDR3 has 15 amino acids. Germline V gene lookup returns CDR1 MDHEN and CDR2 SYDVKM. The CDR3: CASSLSGATNEKLFF. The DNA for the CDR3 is TGTGCCAGCAGTTTATCGGGGGCAACTAATGAAAAACTGTTTTTT.

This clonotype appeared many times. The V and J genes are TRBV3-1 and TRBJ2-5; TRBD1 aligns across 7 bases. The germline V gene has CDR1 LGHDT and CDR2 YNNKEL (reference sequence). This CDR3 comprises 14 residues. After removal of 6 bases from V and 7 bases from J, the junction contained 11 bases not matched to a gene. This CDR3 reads CASRTQGVRGTQYF. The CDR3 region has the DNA TGTGCCAGCAGGACCCAGGGGGTACGAGGGACCCAGTACTTC.

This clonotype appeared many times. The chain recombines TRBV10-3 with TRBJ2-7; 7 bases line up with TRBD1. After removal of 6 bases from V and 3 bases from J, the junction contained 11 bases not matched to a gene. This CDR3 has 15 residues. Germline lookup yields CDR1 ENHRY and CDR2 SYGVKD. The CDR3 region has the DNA TGTGCCATCAGGCCGACAGGGCAGTCTAACTACGAGCAGTACTTC. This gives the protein CAIRPTGQSNYEQYF.

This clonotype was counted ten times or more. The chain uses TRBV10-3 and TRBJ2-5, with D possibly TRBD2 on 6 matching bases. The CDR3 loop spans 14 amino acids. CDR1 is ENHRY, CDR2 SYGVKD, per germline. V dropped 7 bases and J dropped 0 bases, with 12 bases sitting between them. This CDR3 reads CAIKGLGNQETQYF. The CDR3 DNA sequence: TGTGCCATCAAGGGACTCGGAAACCAAGAGACCCAGTACTTC.

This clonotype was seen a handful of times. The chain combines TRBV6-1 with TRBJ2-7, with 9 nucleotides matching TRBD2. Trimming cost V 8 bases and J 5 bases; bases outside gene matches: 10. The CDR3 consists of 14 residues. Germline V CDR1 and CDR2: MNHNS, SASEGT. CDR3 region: CASERLAGVDEQYF. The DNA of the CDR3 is TGTGCCAGCGAGAGATTAGCGGGAGTCGACGAGCAGTACTTC.

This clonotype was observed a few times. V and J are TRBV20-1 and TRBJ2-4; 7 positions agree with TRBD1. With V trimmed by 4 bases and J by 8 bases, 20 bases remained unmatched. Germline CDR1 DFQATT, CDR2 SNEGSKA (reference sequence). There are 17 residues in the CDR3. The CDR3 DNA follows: TGCAGTGCTATTTATCACACCCGACAGGGAGCCGCGGACATTCAGTACTTC. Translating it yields CSAIYHTRQGAADIQYF.

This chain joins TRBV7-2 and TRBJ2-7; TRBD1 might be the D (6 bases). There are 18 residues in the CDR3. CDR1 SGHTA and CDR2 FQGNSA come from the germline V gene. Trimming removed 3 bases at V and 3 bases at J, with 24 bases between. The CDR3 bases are TGTGCCAGCAGCTTGGGCAGGGGCAATATTGGACTCCTCTACGAGCAGTACTTC. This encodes CASSLGRGNIGLLYEQYF.

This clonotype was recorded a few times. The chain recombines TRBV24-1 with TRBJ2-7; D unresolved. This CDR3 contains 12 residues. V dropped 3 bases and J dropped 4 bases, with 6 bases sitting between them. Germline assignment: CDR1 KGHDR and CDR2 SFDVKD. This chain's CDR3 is CATSDGGYEQYF. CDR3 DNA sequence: TGTGCCACCAGTGATGGTGGTTACGAGCAGTACTTC.

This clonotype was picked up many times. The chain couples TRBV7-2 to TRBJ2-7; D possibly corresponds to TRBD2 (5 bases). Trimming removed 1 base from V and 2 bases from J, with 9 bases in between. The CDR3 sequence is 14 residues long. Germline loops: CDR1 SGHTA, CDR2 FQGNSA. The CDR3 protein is CASSLVALAYEQYF. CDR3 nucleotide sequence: TGTGCCAGCAGCTTAGTAGCGTTGGCCTACGAGCAGTACTTC.

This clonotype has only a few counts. The CDR3 DNA is TGCGCCAGCAGCCAAGATGGCCAGTATAATTCACCCCTCCACTTT. This translates into CASSQDGQYNSPLHF. V usage is TRBV4-3 and J usage is TRBJ1-6; D call uncertain. The CDR3 extends over 15 amino acids. Germline CDR1 and CDR2: LGHNA and YSLEER. Trimming took 0 bases from V and 4 from J, leaving 7 bases between them.

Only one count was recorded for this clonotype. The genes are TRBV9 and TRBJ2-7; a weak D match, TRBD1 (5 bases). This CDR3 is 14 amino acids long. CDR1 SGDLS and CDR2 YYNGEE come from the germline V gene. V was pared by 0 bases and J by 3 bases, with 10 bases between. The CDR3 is CASSVEDTFYEQYF. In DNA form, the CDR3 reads TGTGCCAGCAGCGTAGAGGACACCTTCTACGAGCAGTACTTC.

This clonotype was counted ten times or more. CDR3 sequence: CSVAEGYEQYF. The CDR3 coding sequence is TGCAGCGTGGCGGAGGGGTACGAGCAGTACTTC. The chain uses TRBV29-1 and TRBJ2-7; possible D gene TRBD2, 6 bases. The CDR3 length is 11 residues. Germline lookup yields CDR1 SQVTM and CDR2 ANQGSEA. V shed 6 bases and J shed 4 bases, with 10 bases lying between them.

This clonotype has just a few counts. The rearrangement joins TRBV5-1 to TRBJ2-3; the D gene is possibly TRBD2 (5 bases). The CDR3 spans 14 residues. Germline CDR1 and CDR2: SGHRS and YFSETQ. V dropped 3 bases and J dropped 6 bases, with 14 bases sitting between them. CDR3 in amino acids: CASSWVGVADTQYF. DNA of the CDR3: TGCGCCAGCAGCTGGGTCGGGGTGGCGGATACGCAGTATTTT.

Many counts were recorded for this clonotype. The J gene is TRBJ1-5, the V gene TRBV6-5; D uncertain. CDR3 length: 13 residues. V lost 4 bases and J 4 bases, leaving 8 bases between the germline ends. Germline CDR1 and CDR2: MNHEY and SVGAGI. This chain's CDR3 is CASSWETNQPQHF. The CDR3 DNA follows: TGTGCCAGCAGTTGGGAGACGAATCAGCCCCAGCATTTT.

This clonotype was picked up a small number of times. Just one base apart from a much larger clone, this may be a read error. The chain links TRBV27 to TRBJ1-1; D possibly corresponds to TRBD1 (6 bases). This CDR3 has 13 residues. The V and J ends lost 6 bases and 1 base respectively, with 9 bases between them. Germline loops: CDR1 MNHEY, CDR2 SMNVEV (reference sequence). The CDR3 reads CASSHRANTEAFF. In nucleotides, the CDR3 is TGTGCCAGCAGCCACAGGGCGAACACTGAAGCTTTCTTT.

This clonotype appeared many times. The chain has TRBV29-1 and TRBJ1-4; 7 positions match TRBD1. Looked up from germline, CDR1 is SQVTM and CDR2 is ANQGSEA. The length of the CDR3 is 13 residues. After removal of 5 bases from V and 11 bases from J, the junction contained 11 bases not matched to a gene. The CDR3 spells CSVQDRTVEKLFF. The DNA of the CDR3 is TGCAGCGTTCAGGACAGGACTGTGGAGAAACTGTTTTTT.

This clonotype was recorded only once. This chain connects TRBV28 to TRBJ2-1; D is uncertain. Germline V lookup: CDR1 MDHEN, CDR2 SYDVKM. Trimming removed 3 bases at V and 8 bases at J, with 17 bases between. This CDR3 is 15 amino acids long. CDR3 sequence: CASSLGSDVLDEQFF. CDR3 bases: TGTGCCAGCAGTTTGGGATCCGACGTCTTAGATGAGCAGTTCTTC. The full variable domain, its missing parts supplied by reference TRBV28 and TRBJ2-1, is DVKVTQSSRYLVKRTGEKVFLECVQDMDHENMFWYRQDPGLGLRLIYFSYDVKMKEKGDIPEGYSVSREKKERFSLILESASTNQTSMYLCASSLGSDVLDEQFFGPGTRLTVL.

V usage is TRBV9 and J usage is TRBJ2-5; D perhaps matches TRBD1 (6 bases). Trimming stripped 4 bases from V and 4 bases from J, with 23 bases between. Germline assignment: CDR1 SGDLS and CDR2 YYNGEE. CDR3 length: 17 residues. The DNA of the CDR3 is TGTGCCAGCAGCCCTAGAACCGGGACATTCCCCCGAGAGACCCAGTACTTC. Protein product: CASSPRTGTFPRETQYF.

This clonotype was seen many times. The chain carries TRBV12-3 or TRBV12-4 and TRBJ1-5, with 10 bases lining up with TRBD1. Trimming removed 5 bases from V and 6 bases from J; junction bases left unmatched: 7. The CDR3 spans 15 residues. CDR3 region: CASSPDRGLSQPQHF. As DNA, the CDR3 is TGTGCCAGCAGTCCCGACAGGGGGCTTAGTCAGCCCCAGCATTTT.

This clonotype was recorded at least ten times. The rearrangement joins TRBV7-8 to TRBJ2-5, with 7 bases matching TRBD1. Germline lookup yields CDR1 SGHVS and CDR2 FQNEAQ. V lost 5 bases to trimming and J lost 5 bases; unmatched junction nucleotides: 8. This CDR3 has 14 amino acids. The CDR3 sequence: CASSQNRGGETQYF. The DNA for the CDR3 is TGTGCCAGCAGCCAAAACAGGGGTGGGGAGACCCAGTACTTC. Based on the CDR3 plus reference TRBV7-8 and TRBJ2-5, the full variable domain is GAGVSQSPRYKVAKRGQDVALRCDPISGHVSLFWYQQALGQGPEFLTYFQNEAQLDKSGLPSDRFFAERPEGSVSTLKIQRTQQEDSAVYLCASSQNRGGETQYFGPGTRLLVL.

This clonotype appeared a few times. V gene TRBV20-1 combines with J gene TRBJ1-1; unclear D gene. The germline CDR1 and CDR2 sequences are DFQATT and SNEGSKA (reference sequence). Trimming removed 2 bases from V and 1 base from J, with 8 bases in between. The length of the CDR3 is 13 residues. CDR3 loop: CSARQAANTEAFF. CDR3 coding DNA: TGCAGTGCTAGACAGGCAGCGAACACTGAAGCTTTCTTT.

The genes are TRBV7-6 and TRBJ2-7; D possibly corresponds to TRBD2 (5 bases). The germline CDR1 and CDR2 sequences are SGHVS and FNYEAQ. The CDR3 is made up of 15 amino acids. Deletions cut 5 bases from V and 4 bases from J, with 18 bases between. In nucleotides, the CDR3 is TGTGCCAGCAGCCCGACCTCGAGGTGGGAGTACGAGCAGTACTTC. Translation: CASSPTSRWEYEQYF. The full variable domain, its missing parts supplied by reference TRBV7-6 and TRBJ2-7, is GAGVSQSPRYKVTKRGQDVALRCDPISGHVSLYWYRQALGQGPEFLTYFNYEAQQDKSGLPNDRFSAERPEGSISTLTIQRTEQRDSAMYRCASSPTSRWEYEQYFGPGTRLTVT.

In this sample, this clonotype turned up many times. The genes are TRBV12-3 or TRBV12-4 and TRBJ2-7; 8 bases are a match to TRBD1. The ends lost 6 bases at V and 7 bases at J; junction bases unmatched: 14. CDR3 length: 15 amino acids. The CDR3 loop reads CASSMARTGTWEQYF. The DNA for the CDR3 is TGTGCCAGCAGCATGGCACGGACAGGGACTTGGGAGCAGTACTTC.

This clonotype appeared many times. The CDR3: CASSEEMNTEAFF. The CDR3 DNA reads TGTGCCAGCAGTGAGGAGATGAACACTGAAGCTTTCTTT. The chain carries TRBV2 and TRBJ1-1; D gene ambiguous. The CDR3 extends over 13 amino acids. V was trimmed by 3 bases and J by 0 bases, leaving 5 bases between them. The germline V gene has CDR1 SNHLY and CDR2 FYNNEI.

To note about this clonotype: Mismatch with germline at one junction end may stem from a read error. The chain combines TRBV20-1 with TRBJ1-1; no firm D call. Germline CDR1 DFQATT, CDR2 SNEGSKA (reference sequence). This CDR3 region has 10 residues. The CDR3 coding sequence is TGCAGTTTAGAGCAGTATGGAGCTTCCTTT. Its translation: CSLEQYGASF.

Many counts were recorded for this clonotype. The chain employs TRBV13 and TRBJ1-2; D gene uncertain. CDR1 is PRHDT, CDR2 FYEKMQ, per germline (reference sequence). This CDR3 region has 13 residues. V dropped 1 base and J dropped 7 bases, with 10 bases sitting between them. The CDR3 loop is CASSLEGGSGYTF. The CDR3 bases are TGTGCCAGCAGCTTAGAAGGCGGGTCTGGCTACACCTTC. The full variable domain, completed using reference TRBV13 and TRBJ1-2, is AAGVIQSPRHLIKEKRETATLKCYPIPRHDTVYWYQQGPGQDPQFLISFYEKMQSDKGSIPDRFSAQQFSDYHSELNMSSLELGDSALYFCASSLEGGSGYTFGSGTRLTVV.

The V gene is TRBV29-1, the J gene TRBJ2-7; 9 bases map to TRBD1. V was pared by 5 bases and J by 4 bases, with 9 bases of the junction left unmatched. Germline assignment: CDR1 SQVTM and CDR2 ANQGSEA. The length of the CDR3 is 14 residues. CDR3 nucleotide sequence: TGCAGCGTTCCGACCGGGACAGGGCCTTACGAGCAGTACTTC. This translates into CSVPTGTGPYEQYF.

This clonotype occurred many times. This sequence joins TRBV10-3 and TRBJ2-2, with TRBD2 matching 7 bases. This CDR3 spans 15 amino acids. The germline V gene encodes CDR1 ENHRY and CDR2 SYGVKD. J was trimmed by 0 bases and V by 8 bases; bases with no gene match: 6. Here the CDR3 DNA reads TGTGCCATCGGGCGGGGGACCGCGAACACCGGGGAGCTGTTTTTT. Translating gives CAIGRGTANTGELFF.

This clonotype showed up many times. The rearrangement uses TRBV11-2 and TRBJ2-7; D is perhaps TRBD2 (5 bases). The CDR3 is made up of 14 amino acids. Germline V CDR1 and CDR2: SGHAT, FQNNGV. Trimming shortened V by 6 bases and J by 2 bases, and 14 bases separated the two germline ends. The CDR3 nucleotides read TGTGCCAGCAGTTTACTCGGACTTCCCTACGAGCAGTACTTC. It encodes CASSLLGLPYEQYF.